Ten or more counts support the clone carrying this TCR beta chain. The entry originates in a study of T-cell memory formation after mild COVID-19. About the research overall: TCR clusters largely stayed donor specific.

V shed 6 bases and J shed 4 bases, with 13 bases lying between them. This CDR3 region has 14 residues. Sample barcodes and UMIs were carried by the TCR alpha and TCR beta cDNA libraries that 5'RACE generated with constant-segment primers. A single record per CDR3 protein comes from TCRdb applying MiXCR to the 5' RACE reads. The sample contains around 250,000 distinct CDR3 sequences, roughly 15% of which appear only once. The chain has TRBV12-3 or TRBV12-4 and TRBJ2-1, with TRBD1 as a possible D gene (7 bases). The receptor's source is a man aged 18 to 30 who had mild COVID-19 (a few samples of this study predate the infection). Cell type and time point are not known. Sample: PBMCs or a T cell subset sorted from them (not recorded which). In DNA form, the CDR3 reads TGTGCCAGCAGCCTCGCGGGACAGTACAATGAGCAGTTCTTC. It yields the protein CASSLAGQYNEQFF.